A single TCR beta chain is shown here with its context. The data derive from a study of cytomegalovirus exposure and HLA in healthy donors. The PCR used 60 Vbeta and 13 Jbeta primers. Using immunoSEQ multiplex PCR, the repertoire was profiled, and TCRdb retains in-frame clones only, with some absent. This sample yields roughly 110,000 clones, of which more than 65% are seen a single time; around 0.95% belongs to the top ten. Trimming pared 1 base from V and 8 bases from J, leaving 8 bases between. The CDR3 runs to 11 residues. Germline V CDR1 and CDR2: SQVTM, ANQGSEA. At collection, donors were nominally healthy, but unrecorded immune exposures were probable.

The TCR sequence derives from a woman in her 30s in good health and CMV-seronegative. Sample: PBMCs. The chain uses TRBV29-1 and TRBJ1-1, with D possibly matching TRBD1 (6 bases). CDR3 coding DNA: TGCAGCGTTGAAGGGACAGCCGAAGCTTTCTTT. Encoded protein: CSVEGTAEAFF.